The following is a TCR beta chain sequence with its context. Its matching antigen is unknown. Looked up from germline, CDR1 is SGDLS and CDR2 is YYNGEE. Trimming shortened V by 3 bases and J by 4 bases, and 22 bases separated the two germline ends. CDR3 length: 17 residues. Per sorted-subset replicate PCR, input was 150 to 250 ng DNA, representing about 32,000 T cell genomes. Assay: immunoSEQ multiplex PCR; the TCRdb copy retains only in-frame clones and omits some. This sample has roughly 2.1 million clones, with under 95% found just once. The data derive from a study of shared clonotypes between healthy human individuals. Terminally differentiated effector memory CD45RA+ cells were excluded from the naive CD8 cells, which were CD45RO-negative and positively selected for CCR7. General study points: The study's rarefaction showed incomplete sorted-subset sequencing despite large depth. Unshared clonotypes carried lower generation probabilities than those common to all four donors.

The origin of this receptor is a man aged 18 to 29 in good health. Some clones in this sample may be carry-over from other donors' samples. The specimen sequenced was naive CD8+ T cells from PBMCs. The J gene is TRBJ2-5, the V gene TRBV9; the D gene is possibly TRBD2 (6 bases). The CDR3 here is CASSASLYGGPPETQYF. CDR3 DNA sequence: TGTGCCAGCAGCGCCTCTCTTTACGGAGGGCCCCCAGAGACCCAGTACTTC.